This T cell receptor (beta chain) came from a study of shared clonotypes between healthy human individuals. CD45RA+ naive and CD45RA-negative memory subsets were separated from CD4+ cells. Comment on this clone: Its antigen is not known.

The CDR3 contains 14 residues. Trimming took off 5 bases at V and 4 bases at J, with 12 bases between the two ends. Germline loops: CDR1 MNHNY, CDR2 SVGAGI (reference sequence). Per the authors' pipeline: Filtering was not the same, since immunoSEQ gave junction-only sequences without quality scores. Clones were read by immunoSEQ multiplex PCR, and TCRdb kept only the in-frame ones, dropping some. For V, J and clone size, that table is used; D and trimming come from the DNA. The sample consists of hundreds of thousands of clones, 90% to 97% of them appearing once. Regarding the study as a whole: Non-shared clonotypes had lower generation probabilities than those shared by all four donors.

Sequenced material: naive CD4+ T cells sorted from blood. Subset specified: CD45RA+ positively selected. V and J are TRBV6-6 and TRBJ2-1, with TRBD2 as a possible D gene (5 bases). The receptor comes from a woman younger than 45 in good health. The CDR3 spells CASSRGLEYNEQFF. The CDR3 DNA reads TGTGCCAGCAGTCGAGGACTGGAATACAATGAGCAGTTCTTC.